Listed below are T cell receptor beta chains from one sample, sequenced in a study of blood T cells in healthy people across ages. TCRdb analysed the 5' RACE reads with MiXCR anew, one entry per CDR3 protein. Among 910,000 or so distinct CDR3 sequences listed, roughly 47% were seen once. Sequences were obtained from blood. These receptor sequences come from a woman aged 60 to 75 in good health. Each CDR3 is given with its conserved first and last residue. The order of the fields is V gene, J gene, clone size, D gene, CDR3 protein, CDR3 DNA. D genes are given only for firm matches. Where a row states a size, it is once, few, many or the class of an expanded clone; other rows omit it.

v_call: TRBV2
j_call: TRBJ2-3
clone_size: -
d_call: TRBD2
cdr3_aa: CASSDDVRQVTSGSSDTQYF
cdr3_nt: TGTGCCAGCAGTGATGACGTTCGACAAGTGACTAGCGGGAGTTCGGATACGCAGTATTTT

v_call: TRBV6-2/TRBV6-3
j_call: TRBJ2-7
clone_size: -
d_call: -
cdr3_aa: CASSHPGAQTYEQYF
cdr3_nt: TGTGCCAGCAGTCACCCAGGGGCTCAGACCTACGAGCAGTACTTC

v_call: TRBV10-3
j_call: TRBJ2-5
clone_size: -
d_call: -
cdr3_aa: CAISDLGRQTQYF
cdr3_nt: TGTGCCATCAGTGACTTAGGGCGGCAGACCCAGTACTTC

v_call: TRBV29-1
j_call: TRBJ2-5
clone_size: -
d_call: TRBD1
cdr3_aa: CSAVRGQRQETQYF
cdr3_nt: TGCAGCGCTGTTAGGGGACAGAGGCAAGAGACCCAGTACTTC

v_call: TRBV7-9
j_call: TRBJ2-1
clone_size: -
d_call: -
cdr3_aa: CASSLDLTGNEQFF
cdr3_nt: TGTGCCAGCAGCTTAGACCTCACAGGGAATGAGCAGTTCTTC

v_call: TRBV7-2
j_call: TRBJ2-1
clone_size: -
d_call: -
cdr3_aa: CASSLVGRYNEQFF
cdr3_nt: TGTGCCAGCAGCCTGGTCGGGCGATACAATGAGCAGTTCTTC

v_call: TRBV7-2
j_call: TRBJ2-1
clone_size: -
d_call: TRBD2
cdr3_aa: CASAPLSGSHYEQFF
cdr3_nt: TGTGCCAGCGCTCCCCTTAGCGGGAGTCACTATGAGCAGTTCTTC

v_call: TRBV7-3
j_call: TRBJ2-3
clone_size: -
d_call: -
cdr3_aa: CAILLAWMDTQYF
cdr3_nt: TGTGCCATCCTACTAGCCTGGATGGATACGCAGTATTTT

v_call: TRBV20-1
j_call: TRBJ2-3
clone_size: -
d_call: TRBD2
cdr3_aa: CSAGSTSGRSDTQYF
cdr3_nt: TGCAGTGCTGGATCGACTAGCGGGAGGTCAGATACGCAGTATTTT

v_call: TRBV4-1
j_call: TRBJ2-7
clone_size: -
d_call: TRBD1
cdr3_aa: CASSHAQKAPGTEKYF
cdr3_nt: TGCGCCAGCAGCCACGCTCAAAAAGCCCCCGGGACAGAAAAGTACTTC

v_call: TRBV5-4
j_call: TRBJ2-5
clone_size: -
d_call: TRBD2
cdr3_aa: CASSNSGSNQAQYF
cdr3_nt: TGTGCCAGCAGCAATAGCGGGAGTAATCAGGCCCAGTACTTC

v_call: TRBV13
j_call: TRBJ2-3
clone_size: -
d_call: -
cdr3_aa: CASSIRLPDTQYF
cdr3_nt: TGTGCCAGCAGCATTAGACTGCCAGATACGCAGTATTTT

v_call: TRBV29-1
j_call: TRBJ2-1
clone_size: -
d_call: -
cdr3_aa: CSVEDLPTVTRRKGEQFF
cdr3_nt: TGCAGCGTTGAAGATCTGCCCACGGTCACGAGGCGGAAGGGTGAGCAGTTCTTC

v_call: TRBV7-9
j_call: TRBJ2-5
clone_size: few
d_call: TRBD2
cdr3_aa: CASSLGLAERKETQYF
cdr3_nt: TGTGCCAGCAGCTTAGGGCTAGCGGAACGCAAAGAGACCCAGTACTTC

v_call: TRBV4-1
j_call: TRBJ2-5
clone_size: -
d_call: -
cdr3_aa: CASSQERLETQYF
cdr3_nt: TGCGCCAGCAGCCAAGAAAGGTTGGAGACCCAGTACTTC

v_call: TRBV6-2/TRBV6-3
j_call: TRBJ2-7
clone_size: few
d_call: TRBD1
cdr3_aa: CASSRQGVGEQYF
cdr3_nt: TGTGCCAGCAGCAGACAGGGTGTGGGCGAGCAGTACTTC

v_call: TRBV20-1
j_call: TRBJ1-2
clone_size: many
d_call: TRBD1
cdr3_aa: CSATRQGARGYTF
cdr3_nt: TGCAGTGCTACTCGACAGGGGGCTAGAGGCTACACCTTC

v_call: TRBV14
j_call: TRBJ2-7
clone_size: -
d_call: TRBD1
cdr3_aa: CASSPRPGQGYYEQYF
cdr3_nt: TGTGCCAGCAGCCCGCGGCCGGGACAGGGGTACTACGAGCAGTACTTC

v_call: TRBV12-3/TRBV12-4
j_call: TRBJ2-5
clone_size: -
d_call: -
cdr3_aa: CASGLWAGETQYF
cdr3_nt: TGTGCCAGCGGTTTGTGGGCGGGGGAGACCCAGTACTTC

v_call: TRBV20-1
j_call: TRBJ2-5
clone_size: -
d_call: TRBD2
cdr3_aa: CSAREPSGVVETQYF
cdr3_nt: TGCAGTGCTAGAGAGCCTAGCGGGGTCGTCGAGACCCAGTACTTC

v_call: TRBV28
j_call: TRBJ1-6
clone_size: -
d_call: -
cdr3_aa: CASSFEGRFSPLHF
cdr3_nt: TGTGCCAGCAGTTTTGAGGGGCGATTTTCACCCCTCCACTTT

v_call: TRBV20-1
j_call: TRBJ2-7
clone_size: once
d_call: TRBD1
cdr3_aa: CSASRRTGPYEQYF
cdr3_nt: TGCAGTGCTAGTAGGCGGACAGGGCCCTACGAGCAGTACTTC

v_call: TRBV24-1
j_call: TRBJ2-6
clone_size: -
d_call: -
cdr3_aa: CATSALGPSGANVLTF
cdr3_nt: TGTGCCACCAGTGCCCTGGGGCCCTCTGGGGCCAACGTCCTGACTTTC

v_call: TRBV4-2
j_call: TRBJ2-3
clone_size: -
d_call: -
cdr3_aa: CASSPRELDTQYF
cdr3_nt: TGTGCCAGCAGCCCCCGGGAGTTGGATACGCAGTATTTT

v_call: TRBV29-1
j_call: TRBJ2-7
clone_size: few
d_call: -
cdr3_aa: CSVASTGWYEQYF
cdr3_nt: TGCAGCGTTGCTAGCACAGGGTGGTACGAGCAGTACTTC

v_call: TRBV6-2/TRBV6-3
j_call: TRBJ2-7
clone_size: -
d_call: TRBD1
cdr3_aa: CASIRDRVSYEQYF
cdr3_nt: TGTGCCAGCATTCGGGACAGAGTCTCCTACGAGCAGTACTTC

v_call: TRBV4-1
j_call: TRBJ1-5
clone_size: -
d_call: -
cdr3_aa: CASSQDSIGQPQHF
cdr3_nt: TGCGCCAGCAGCCAGGACAGTATAGGTCAGCCCCAGCATTTT

v_call: TRBV7-2
j_call: TRBJ1-4
clone_size: -
d_call: TRBD1
cdr3_aa: CASSSGGSNEKLFF
cdr3_nt: TGTGCCAGCAGCTCAGGGGGTTCTAATGAAAAACTGTTTTTT

v_call: TRBV6-2/TRBV6-3
j_call: TRBJ2-3
clone_size: -
d_call: -
cdr3_aa: CASGSRGGRPTDTQYF
cdr3_nt: TGTGCCAGCGGATCCCGTGGAGGGCGGCCCACAGATACGCAGTATTTT

v_call: TRBV7-2
j_call: TRBJ2-3
clone_size: -
d_call: TRBD1
cdr3_aa: CASSLVATGWDTQYF
cdr3_nt: TGTGCCAGCAGCTTAGTTGCGACAGGGTGGGATACGCAGTATTTT

v_call: TRBV3-1
j_call: TRBJ2-7
clone_size: -
d_call: TRBD2
cdr3_aa: CASSQAMRGKYEQYF
cdr3_nt: TGTGCCAGCAGCCAAGCTATGCGGGGGAAGTACGAGCAGTACTTC

v_call: TRBV3-1
j_call: TRBJ2-5
clone_size: -
d_call: TRBD2
cdr3_aa: CASSQGAGVMGETQYF
cdr3_nt: TGTGCCAGCAGCCAAGGCGCGGGAGTGATGGGGGAGACCCAGTACTTC

v_call: TRBV29-1
j_call: TRBJ2-7
clone_size: -
d_call: -
cdr3_aa: CSVGRGPSYEQYF
cdr3_nt: TGCAGCGTTGGCAGGGGCCCTAGCTACGAGCAGTACTTC

v_call: TRBV27
j_call: TRBJ1-4
clone_size: -
d_call: -
cdr3_aa: CASSLLRRVGEKLFF
cdr3_nt: TGTGCCAGCAGTTTGTTGAGGCGAGTTGGTGAAAAACTGTTTTTT

v_call: TRBV9
j_call: TRBJ2-5
clone_size: few
d_call: -
cdr3_aa: CASSVRQLGETQYF
cdr3_nt: TGTGCCAGCAGCGTGCGTCAGTTGGGAGAGACCCAGTACTTC

v_call: TRBV7-3
j_call: TRBJ2-1
clone_size: -
d_call: TRBD2
cdr3_aa: CASSILAGVAHEQFF
cdr3_nt: TGTGCCAGCAGCATTCTAGCGGGAGTCGCACATGAGCAGTTCTTC

v_call: TRBV4-1
j_call: TRBJ2-2
clone_size: -
d_call: -
cdr3_aa: CASSRQWTGELFF
cdr3_nt: TGCGCCAGCAGCCGACAGTGGACCGGGGAGCTGTTTTTT

v_call: TRBV11-3
j_call: TRBJ2-2
clone_size: -
d_call: TRBD1
cdr3_aa: CASSLEGTAIGELFF
cdr3_nt: TGTGCCAGCAGCTTAGAGGGGACAGCTATCGGGGAGCTGTTTTTT

v_call: TRBV9
j_call: TRBJ2-1
clone_size: few
d_call: -
cdr3_aa: CASSVDPRHGEQFF
cdr3_nt: TGTGCCAGCAGCGTAGACCCACGCCACGGTGAGCAGTTCTTC

v_call: TRBV29-1
j_call: TRBJ2-5
clone_size: few
d_call: TRBD1
cdr3_aa: CSVARQGKETQYF
cdr3_nt: TGCAGCGTTGCTAGACAGGGGAAAGAGACCCAGTACTTC

v_call: TRBV2
j_call: TRBJ2-1
clone_size: -
d_call: -
cdr3_aa: CASTSTGNKFF
cdr3_nt: TGTGCCAGCACTAGTACAGGGAACAAGTTCTTC

v_call: TRBV4-1
j_call: TRBJ2-2
clone_size: -
d_call: TRBD1
cdr3_aa: CASSQTGTGNTGELFF
cdr3_nt: TGCGCCAGCAGCCAGACCGGGACAGGGAACACCGGGGAGCTGTTTTTT

v_call: TRBV9
j_call: TRBJ2-2
clone_size: few
d_call: -
cdr3_aa: CASSVAVGELFF
cdr3_nt: TGTGCCAGCAGCGTAGCTGTCGGGGAGCTGTTTTTT

v_call: TRBV2
j_call: TRBJ2-7
clone_size: -
d_call: TRBD2
cdr3_aa: CASGLELGQYF
cdr3_nt: TGTGCCAGCGGACTAGAGCTAGGGCAGTACTTC

v_call: TRBV7-2
j_call: TRBJ1-2
clone_size: -
d_call: TRBD1
cdr3_aa: CASSLAGTEDGYTF
cdr3_nt: TGTGCCAGCAGCTTAGCCGGGACAGAGGATGGCTACACCTTC

v_call: TRBV4-3
j_call: TRBJ2-3
clone_size: -
d_call: -
cdr3_aa: CASSQGFTSTDTQYF
cdr3_nt: TGCGCCAGCAGCCAAGGGTTTACTAGCACAGATACGCAGTATTTT

v_call: TRBV20-1
j_call: TRBJ2-5
clone_size: once
d_call: -
cdr3_aa: CSATGTQAVETQYF
cdr3_nt: TGCAGCGCGACCGGGACCCAGGCGGTGGAGACCCAGTACTTC

v_call: TRBV10-3
j_call: TRBJ2-7
clone_size: few
d_call: -
cdr3_aa: CAISEGLSYEQYF
cdr3_nt: TGTGCCATCAGTGAGGGGCTTTCCTACGAGCAGTACTTC

v_call: TRBV5-1
j_call: TRBJ2-5
clone_size: few
d_call: -
cdr3_aa: CASSDGQEGGETQYF
cdr3_nt: TGCGCCAGCAGCGATGGACAGGAGGGTGGGGAGACCCAGTACTTC

v_call: TRBV29-1
j_call: TRBJ2-1
clone_size: -
d_call: -
cdr3_aa: CSVDADRGHNEQFF
cdr3_nt: TGCAGCGTCGATGCGGATAGGGGCCACAATGAGCAGTTCTTC

v_call: TRBV20-1
j_call: TRBJ2-7
clone_size: -
d_call: TRBD2
cdr3_aa: CSAIGLAGENEQYF
cdr3_nt: TGCAGTGCCATAGGACTAGCGGGAGAGAACGAGCAGTACTTC

v_call: TRBV28
j_call: TRBJ1-1
clone_size: few
d_call: -
cdr3_aa: CASRQSLGNRKAFF
cdr3_nt: TGTGCCAGCAGACAATCCCTGGGGAACCGTAAAGCTTTCTTT

v_call: TRBV7-2
j_call: TRBJ2-7
clone_size: many
d_call: TRBD1
cdr3_aa: CASSKTGGYEQYF
cdr3_nt: TGTGCCAGCAGCAAGACAGGGGGCTACGAGCAGTACTTC

v_call: TRBV4-1
j_call: TRBJ2-3
clone_size: many
d_call: TRBD1
cdr3_aa: CASSQGDRVPDTQYF
cdr3_nt: TGCGCCAGCAGCCAAGGGGACAGGGTCCCAGATACGCAGTATTTT

v_call: TRBV7-6
j_call: TRBJ2-5
clone_size: -
d_call: TRBD1
cdr3_aa: CASSLAWDRASETQYF
cdr3_nt: TGTGCCAGCAGCTTAGCTTGGGACAGGGCTTCCGAGACCCAGTACTTC